The entry below describes one T cell receptor (beta chain). Antigen specificity is unknown. CDR3 length: 17 residues. V shed 5 bases and J 4 bases; nucleotides not matched to a gene: 12. Germline V gives CDR1 KGHSH, CDR2 LQKENI. The data were taken from a study of lymphopenia after photon versus proton radiotherapy. Data came from immunoSEQ multiplex PCR; TCRdb stores just in-frame clones and leaves some out. The sample holds tens of thousands of clones, approximately 84% seen once. The study, taken as a whole, reports: In patients who died, overall survival fell as post-nadir TCR diversity dropped more. Oligoclonal CD8+ Temra expansion after nadir drove photon patients' diversity drop. Better survival with proton therapy was suggested as possible, not demonstrated. Photon-treated patients lost naive T cells and TCR diversity; proton-treated stayed stable.

The chain joins TRBV18 to TRBJ1-2; TRBD1 matches 11 bases. The sample here was peripheral blood, taken from a patient treated with proton-based radiotherapy. The sequence was collected from a man aged 55 to 70 with pancreatic cancer. DNA for the CDR3: TGTGCCAGCTCAAACAGGACAGGGGGCACTCCGACCTATGGCTACACCTTC. Translation: CASSNRTGGTPTYGYTF.